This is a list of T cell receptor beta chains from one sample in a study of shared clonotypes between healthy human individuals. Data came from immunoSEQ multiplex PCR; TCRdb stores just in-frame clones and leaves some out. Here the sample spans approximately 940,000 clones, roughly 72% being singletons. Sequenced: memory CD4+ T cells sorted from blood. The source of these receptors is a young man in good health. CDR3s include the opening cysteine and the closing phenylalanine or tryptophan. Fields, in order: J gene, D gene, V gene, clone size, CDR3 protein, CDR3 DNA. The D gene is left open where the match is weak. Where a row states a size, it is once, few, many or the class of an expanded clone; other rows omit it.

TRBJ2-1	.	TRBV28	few	CASGTYNEQFF	TGTGCCAGCGGGACTTACAATGAGCAGTTCTTC
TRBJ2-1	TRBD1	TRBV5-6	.	CASSPGQGFTEQFF	TGTGCCAGCAGCCCCGGACAGGGCTTCACTGAGCAGTTCTTC
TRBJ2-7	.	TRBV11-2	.	CASSLVGEQYF	TGTGCCAGCAGCTTAGTTGGGGAGCAGTACTTC
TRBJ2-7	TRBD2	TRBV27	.	CASSFGGGINEQYF	TGTGCCAGCAGTTTTGGGGGAGGGATAAACGAGCAGTACTTC
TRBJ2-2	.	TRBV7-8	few	CASSSHLRDGFGGELFF	TGTGCCAGCAGCTCCCATCTCCGGGATGGGTTCGGCGGGGAGCTGTTTTTT
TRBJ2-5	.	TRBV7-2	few	CASSLRQGETQYF	TGTGCCAGCAGCTTAAGGCAGGGGGAGACCCAGTACTTC
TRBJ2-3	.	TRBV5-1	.	CASRSGVNTDTQYF	TGCGCCAGCAGGTCAGGGGTAAACACAGATACGCAGTATTTT
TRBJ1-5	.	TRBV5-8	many	CASSLETGGNQPQHF	TGTGCCAGCAGCTTGGAGACAGGCGGCAATCAGCCCCAGCATTTT
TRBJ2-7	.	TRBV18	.	CASSPLGGGYEQYF	TGTGCCAGCTCACCGCTTGGAGGTGGCTACGAGCAGTACTTC
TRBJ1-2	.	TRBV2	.	CALRAADLGYTF	TGTGCCTTAAGGGCGGCAGACCTTGGCTACACCTTC
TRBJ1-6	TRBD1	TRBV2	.	CASYRTGDAYNSPLHF	TGTGCCAGCTATCGGACAGGAGATGCCTATAATTCACCCCTCCACTTT
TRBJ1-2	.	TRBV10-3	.	CAISEGGATYGYTF	TGTGCCATCAGTGAGGGAGGAGCTACCTATGGCTACACCTTC
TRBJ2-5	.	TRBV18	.	CASSPEQGVWETQYF	TGTGCCAGCTCACCCGAGCAGGGAGTGTGGGAGACCCAGTACTTC
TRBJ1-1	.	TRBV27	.	CASSYNPIGGVAEAFF	TGTGCCAGCAGTTATAACCCTATTGGGGGGGTGGCTGAAGCTTTCTTT
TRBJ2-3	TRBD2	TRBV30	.	CAWSLLAGDLSDTQYF	TGTGCCTGGAGTCTTCTAGCGGGAGATTTGTCAGATACGCAGTATTTT
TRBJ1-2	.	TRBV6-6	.	CASSYSIGADNGYTF	TGTGCCAGCAGTTACTCGATTGGCGCTGATAATGGCTACACCTTC
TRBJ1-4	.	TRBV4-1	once	CASSLRFATNEKLFF	TGCGCCAGCAGCCTTAGGTTTGCAACTAATGAAAAACTGTTTTTT
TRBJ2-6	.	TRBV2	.	CASSEAGTGANVLTF	TGTGCCAGCAGTGAAGCGGGAACTGGGGCCAACGTCCTGACTTTC
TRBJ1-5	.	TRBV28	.	CASRPPLQPQHF	TGTGCCAGCAGACCCCCGCTCCAGCCCCAGCATTTT
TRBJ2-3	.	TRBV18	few	CASSPPRATDTQYF	TGTGCCAGCTCACCCCCCCGGGCCACAGATACGCAGTATTTT
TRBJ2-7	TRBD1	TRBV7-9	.	CASSSGTGGYEQYF	TGTGCCAGCAGTTCTGGGACAGGGGGCTACGAGCAGTACTTC
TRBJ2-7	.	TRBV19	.	CASSSRGLYEQYF	TGTGCCAGTAGTAGCAGGGGTCTCTACGAGCAGTACTTC
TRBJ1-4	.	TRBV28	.	CASSQAELFF	TGTGCCAGCTCCCAGGCGGAACTGTTTTTT
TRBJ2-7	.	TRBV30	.	CAWSVGNTYEQYF	TGTGCCTGGAGTGTGGGCAATACCTACGAGCAGTACTTC
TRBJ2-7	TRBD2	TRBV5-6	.	CASSRWLTLAGSYEQYF	TGTGCCAGCAGCCGATGGCTTACCCTAGCGGGTTCCTACGAGCAGTACTTC
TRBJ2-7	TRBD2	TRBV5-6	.	CASSLGTSGNLQQYF	TGTGCCAGCAGCCTTGGGACTAGCGGGAATCTCCAGCAGTACTTC
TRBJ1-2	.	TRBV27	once	CASSLGQGHGYTF	TGTGCCAGCAGTTTAGGGCAGGGGCATGGCTACACCTTC
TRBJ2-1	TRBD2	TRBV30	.	CAWRGLAGNEQFF	TGTGCCTGGAGGGGGCTAGCGGGCAATGAGCAGTTCTTC
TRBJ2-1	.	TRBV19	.	CASSRSRSYNEQFF	TGTGCCAGTAGCCGGAGCAGATCCTACAATGAGCAGTTCTTC
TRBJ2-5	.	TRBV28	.	CASSPGDQETQYF	TGTGCCAGCAGTCCCGGCGATCAAGAGACCCAGTACTTC
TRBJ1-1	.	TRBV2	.	CASSEAAGWDTEAFF	TGTGCCAGCAGTGAAGCAGCAGGGTGGGACACTGAAGCTTTCTTT
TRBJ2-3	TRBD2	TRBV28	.	CASRSGGGTSTDTQYF	TGTGCCAGCCGGTCGGGGGGGGGCACTAGCACAGATACGCAGTATTTT
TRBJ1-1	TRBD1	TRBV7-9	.	CASSEIAGTGGNGAEAFF	TGTGCCAGCAGCGAAATTGCCGGGACAGGAGGAAACGGGGCTGAAGCTTTCTTT
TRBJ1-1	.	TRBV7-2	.	CASSLYLQNTEAFF	TGTGCCAGCAGCTTGTACCTCCAGAACACTGAAGCTTTCTTT
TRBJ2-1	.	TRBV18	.	CASSSLRDEQFF	TGTGCCAGCTCATCCCTGAGGGATGAGCAGTTCTTC
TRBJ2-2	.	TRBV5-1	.	CASSLRTGNDGELFF	TGCGCCAGCAGCCTCCGTACAGGAAACGACGGGGAGCTGTTTTTT